Below are 14 T cell receptor beta chains sequenced from a single sample in a study of glioma-infiltrating T cells after dendritic cell vaccination listed by TCRdb under 2016. Libraries were built with the immunoSEQ multiplex PCR assay. As stored in TCRdb, this immuneACCESS dataset retains in-frame rearrangements with V and J assigned. A fraction of the clones does not appear; measured against another copy, unresolved V genes explain less than half of the discrepancy, and the remainder lacks a known reason. Here the sample has some 90,000 clones; 75% to 85% occur a single time. Around 2.2% of the sample is held by the ten biggest clonotypes. The time point label, read with the paper, signifies: after dendritic cell vaccination, including at tumor progression/relapse. This sample comprised blood, obtained after dendritic cell vaccination. Every receptor here comes from a human donor with glioblastoma.

For the CDR3, the DNA is TGCAGCTCGGGACAGAACTATGGCTACACCTTC. Translating it yields CSSGQNYGYTF. V usage is TRBV29-1 and J usage is TRBJ1-2, with 7 bases that match TRBD1. CDR1 and CDR2 (germline): SQVTM, ANQGSEA. V dropped 8 bases and J dropped 2; count of bases not matched to a gene: 2. The CDR3 has 11 residues.

V is TRBV6-1 and J is TRBJ1-1, with D perhaps TRBD1 (5 bases). Per the germline V gene, CDR1 is MNHNS and CDR2 is SASEGT. The CDR3 sequence is 13 residues long. V gave up 10 bases and J gave up 1 base, with 13 bases separating them. CDR3 residues: CATRRAWNTEAFF. The CDR3 DNA is TGTGCCACACGCAGGGCATGGAACACTGAAGCTTTCTTT.

The V and J genes are TRBV5-1 and TRBJ1-1; the match to TRBD1 covers 9 bases. The V gene end was trimmed by 7 bases and the J gene end by 7 bases; junction bases not matched to a gene: 11. Germline V gene data show CDR1 as SGHRS and CDR2 as YFSETQ. CDR3 size: 14 residues. As DNA, the CDR3 is TGCGCCAGCCGCGGACAGGGGCTAGTCGGTGAAGCTTTCTTT. It translates to CASRGQGLVGEAFF.

The J gene is TRBJ2-4, the V gene TRBV6-5; TRBD2 aligns across 7 bases. This CDR3 region has 15 residues. Trimming took 4 bases from V and 6 from J; bases not matched to a gene: 9. CDR1 MNHEY and CDR2 SVGAGI come from the germline V gene. CDR3 coding DNA: TGTGCCAGCAGTTTAGGCGGGAGTCGAGGAAACATTCAGTACTTC. Protein: CASSLGGSRGNIQYF.

V and J are TRBV5-4 and TRBJ2-5, with a tentative D call TRBD1 (6 bases). The CDR3 has 15 residues. Germline loops: CDR1 SGHNT, CDR2 YYREEE (reference sequence). Between the trimmed V and J ends, which lost 0 bases and 5 bases, there was a span of 14 bases. CDR3 amino acids: CASSLAGRQVETQYF. The CDR3 nucleotides read TGTGCCAGCAGCTTGGCCGGTAGACAGGTTGAGACCCAGTACTTC.

This clone was seen a few times. This chain connects TRBV6-1 to TRBJ2-3, with D possibly being TRBD2 (6 bases). V lost 8 bases, J lost 2 bases, and 11 bases lay in between. Per the germline V gene, CDR1 is MNHNS and CDR2 is SASEGT. This CDR3 has 13 amino acids. The CDR3 region is CASCRDFTDTQYF. The CDR3 coding sequence is TGTGCCAGCTGCCGGGACTTCACAGATACGCAGTATTTT.

J is TRBJ2-2 and V is TRBV5-1; a weak D match, TRBD2 (6 bases). CDR3 size: 16 residues. Germline CDR1 SGHRS, CDR2 YFSETQ. V was pared by 4 bases and J by 2 bases, with 15 bases between. The CDR3 here is CASSPGTSSNTGELFF. DNA for the CDR3: TGCGCCAGCAGCCCCGGGACTTCCTCTAACACCGGGGAGCTGTTTTTT. The full variable domain, rest sourced from reference TRBV5-1 and TRBJ2-2, is KAGVTQTPRYLIKTRGQQVTLSCSPISGHRSVSWYQQTPGQGLQFLFEYFSETQRNKGNFPGRFSGRQFSNSRSEMNVSTLELGDSALYLCASSPGTSSNTGELFFGEGSRLTVL.

A few counts support this clone. The V gene is TRBV5-1, the J gene TRBJ1-1, with D perhaps matching TRBD1 (6 bases). CDR1 and CDR2 from the germline V gene are SGHRS and YFSETQ. V lost 4 bases and J lost 1, with 14 bases in between. CDR3 length: 15 amino acids. The CDR3 DNA reads as TGCGCCAGCAGCCTCGGACAGACTTCGAACACTGAAGCTTTCTTT. Translating it yields CASSLGQTSNTEAFF.

This clone was observed a handful of times. The V gene is TRBV5-6, the J gene TRBJ2-1; a possible D gene is TRBD2 (5 bases). With 0 bases removed from V and 4 bases from J, the gap between germline ends came to 14 bases. The CDR3 runs 16 residues. The germline V gene has CDR1 SGHDT and CDR2 YYEEEE. CDR3 sequence (DNA): TGTGCCAGCAGCTTGGGTCCTAGCCGAAATTACAATGAGCAGTTCTTC. Protein sequence: CASSLGPSRNYNEQFF.

The gene calls are TRBV6-5 and TRBJ2-1, with 8 bases fitting TRBD1. With V trimmed by 5 bases and J by 5 bases, 5 bases remained unmatched. This CDR3 comprises 14 residues. The germline gives CDR1 MNHEY, CDR2 SVGAGI. The CDR3 sequence is CASSRGQADNEQFF. DNA of the CDR3: TGTGCCAGCAGTAGGGGACAGGCGGACAATGAGCAGTTCTTC.

This rearrangement joins TRBV5-1 to TRBJ1-2; 9 bases are shared with TRBD1. This CDR3 region has 16 residues. Germline lookup yields CDR1 SGHRS and CDR2 YFSETQ. The V and J ends lost 4 bases and 1 base, in that order; junction bases with no gene match: 8. The DNA of the CDR3 is TGCGCCAGCAGCCCAGGAGGGACAGGGAATAACTATGGCTACACCTTC. Encoded protein: CASSPGGTGNNYGYTF. The full variable domain, with the rest looked up from reference TRBV5-1 and TRBJ1-2, is KAGVTQTPRYLIKTRGQQVTLSCSPISGHRSVSWYQQTPGQGLQFLFEYFSETQRNKGNFPGRFSGRQFSNSRSEMNVSTLELGDSALYLCASSPGGTGNNYGYTFGSGTRLTVV.

This chain joins TRBV18 and TRBJ2-7, with 8 bases identical to TRBD1. Trimming removed 2 bases from V and 6 bases from J; junction bases left unmatched: 6. Germline CDR1 KGHSH, CDR2 LQKENI. CDR3 length equals 14 residues. Here the CDR3 reads CASSPWGQVAEQYF. The DNA of the CDR3 is TGTGCCAGCTCACCATGGGGACAGGTCGCCGAGCAGTACTTC. Looking up the rest from reference TRBV18 and TRBJ2-7 gives the full variable domain: NAGVMQNPRHLVRRRGQEARLRCSPMKGHSHVYWYRQLPEEGLKFMVYLQKENIIDESGMPKERFSAEFPKEGPSILRIQQVVRGDSAAYFCASSPWGQVAEQYFGPGTRLTVT.

This chain uses TRBV10-3 with TRBJ2-2; TRBD1 is a possible D gene (6 bases). The CDR3 spans 16 residues. V lost 10 bases and J 5 bases, leaving 23 bases between the germline ends. Looked up from germline, CDR1 is ENHRY and CDR2 is SYGVKD. CDR3 bases: TGTGCCACCACCCAAGGCACAGGGTCGAGTACCGGGGAGCTGTTTTTT. The encoded protein is CATTQGTGSSTGELFF.

The rearrangement joins TRBV6-5 to TRBJ2-2; maybe TRBD2 (5 bases). This CDR3 contains 15 residues. V shed 7 bases and J shed 6 bases, with 18 bases lying between them. In germline, CDR1 is MNHEY, CDR2 SVGAGI. The CDR3 bases are TGTGCCAGCACCTTAACTAGTGGTGGACCCGGGGAGCTGTTTTTT. Translation: CASTLTSGGPGELFF.